This TCR beta chain was documented in a study of CD8 T cells in Susac syndrome. Reverse transcription of 0.5 to 1 ug RNA was performed with random hexamers. Across 54 Vbeta and 13 Jbeta, immunoSEQ multiplex PCR amplified TCR beta CDR3. TCRdb re-derived calls from the immunoSEQ multiplex PCR reads in MiXCR, one entry per CDR3 protein. The table shows some 200,000 distinct CDR3 sequences, with 91% occurring only once. Looked up from germline, CDR1 is GTSNPN and CDR2 is SVGIG (reference sequence). V was pared by 2 bases and J by 7 bases, with 12 bases between. The CDR3 spans 12 residues. Peripheral blood CD8+ and CD4+ T cells were profiled by TCR beta sequencing. Patients with Susac syndrome met diagnostic criteria that were recently defined for definite or probable disease.

The chain employs TRBV30 and TRBJ2-7; D not resolved. The receptor's source is a human donor with Susac syndrome. The specimen was CD4+ T cells from PBMCs. The CDR3 region is CAWSLLTKEQYF. CDR3 in DNA: TGTGCCTGGAGTCTTCTCACTAAGGAGCAGTACTTC.